These 24 T cell receptor beta chains were all obtained from the same sample, sequenced in a study of spatial heterogeneity in lung cancer (dated by TCRdb to between 2017 and 2020). According to the study, the label for this sample's time point signals: sample taken at primary tumor resection. Library generation was performed with 5' RACE. TCRdb records NextSeq 500 as the sequencer. The public reads were reprocessed in TCRdb via fastp at Q25 and MiXCR, keeping in-frame beta chains. One record per CDR3 amino acid sequence lists the most common genes and DNA. In all, the sample holds approximately 25,000 distinct CDR3 sequences, and 3% to 3.5% of those were seen once. The ten most abundant clones make up 25% to 35% of the sample. The sample was PBMCs, taken at surgery. The receptors derive from a female donor with early-stage non-small cell lung cancer.

This clonotype was recorded at least ten times. V gene TRBV12-3 or TRBV12-4 combines with J gene TRBJ1-2, with D perhaps TRBD1 (5 bases). This CDR3 contains 15 residues. V was trimmed by 2 bases and J by 4 bases, leaving 14 bases between them. In nucleotides, the CDR3 is TGTGCCAGCAGTTTAAGAGCCCTCGGGGGCTATGGCTACACCTTC. This codes for CASSLRALGGYGYTF.

This clonotype was counted at least ten times. This chain joins TRBV20-1 and TRBJ1-1, with a weak D call TRBD1 (5 bases). CDR1 and CDR2 from the germline V gene are DFQATT and SNEGSKA (reference sequence). The V end lost 0 bases, the J end lost 1 base, and 15 bases lay between the germline ends. This CDR3 contains 16 residues. This chain's CDR3 is CSARDPTGTPNTEAFF. DNA of the CDR3: TGCAGTGCTAGAGACCCAACCGGGACGCCGAACACTGAAGCTTTCTTT.

This clonotype was found many times. The CDR3 loop reads CASSPAWLADTQYF. In DNA, the CDR3 is TGTGCCAGCAGCCCAGCCTGGTTGGCAGATACGCAGTATTTT. The chain couples TRBV9 to TRBJ2-3; D gene uncertain. CDR3 size: 14 residues. Trimming took off 4 bases at V and 4 bases at J, with 13 bases between the two ends. Germline V gives CDR1 SGDLS, CDR2 YYNGEE.

This clonotype was recorded many times. The CDR3 region is CASSLTITAQPQHF. The CDR3 coding sequence is TGTGCCAGCAGCTTAACCATCACAGCTCAGCCCCAGCATTTT. The chain combines TRBV7-2 with TRBJ1-5; D not resolved. The CDR3 runs to 14 residues. Trimming removed 2 bases from V and 6 bases from J, with 11 bases in between. CDR1 and CDR2 from the germline V gene are SGHTA and FQGNSA.

This clonotype was observed many times. The chain couples TRBV9 to TRBJ1-2; D is uncertain. Germline V gene data show CDR1 as SGDLS and CDR2 as YYNGEE. This CDR3 has 12 amino acids. Trimming took 3 bases from V and 4 from J, leaving 7 bases between them. For the CDR3, the DNA is TGTGCCAGCAGCGCCGCCCGCTATGGCTACACCTTC. Encoded protein: CASSAARYGYTF.

This clonotype appeared many times. J is TRBJ2-1 and V is TRBV3-1, with 8 bases lining up with TRBD2. With 4 bases clipped from V and 6 bases from J, the junction kept 5 bases outside the gene matches. CDR1 is LGHDT and CDR2 is YNNKEL in the germline V gene (reference sequence). The CDR3 covers 14 residues. CDR3 region: CASSPAGEANEQFF. The DNA for the CDR3 is TGTGCCAGCAGCCCAGCGGGAGAGGCCAATGAGCAGTTCTTC.

This clonotype was counted only a few times. The chain recombines TRBV5-1 with TRBJ2-3, with D tentatively TRBD2 (6 bases). Germline lookup yields CDR1 SGHRS and CDR2 YFSETQ. The CDR3 has 15 amino acids. V shed 1 base and J shed 0 bases, with 9 bases lying between them. The CDR3 loop is CASSLPGLSTDTQYF. The CDR3 DNA follows: TGCGCCAGCAGCTTGCCAGGACTAAGCACAGATACGCAGTATTTT. Complete variable domain (other parts from reference TRBV5-1 and TRBJ2-3): KAGVTQTPRYLIKTRGQQVTLSCSPISGHRSVSWYQQTPGQGLQFLFEYFSETQRNKGNFPGRFSGRQFSNSRSEMNVSTLELGDSALYLCASSLPGLSTDTQYFGPGTRLTVL.

This clonotype was recorded many times. The V call is TRBV4-2, the J call TRBJ2-5; 7 bases line up with TRBD2. The CDR3 sequence is 17 residues long. Germline V gene data show CDR1 as LGHNA and CDR2 as YNFKEQ. The V segment lost 0 bases and the J segment 3 bases; nucleotides outside the gene matches: 10. The CDR3: CASSQDILGGGKETQYF. The CDR3 bases are TGTGCCAGCAGCCAAGACATACTGGGCGGGGGTAAAGAGACCCAGTACTTC.

This clonotype was picked up a small number of times. Just one base apart from a much larger clone, this may be a read error. The chain carries TRBV28 and TRBJ2-3; no definite D call. There are 12 residues in the CDR3. Per the germline V gene, CDR1 is MDHEN and CDR2 is SYDVKM. The DNA of the CDR3 is TGTGTCAGCAGTTCGCCGTGGGATACGCAGTATTTT. Encoded protein: CVSSSPWDTQYF.

This clonotype was counted only a few times. The rearrangement links TRBV5-1 to TRBJ2-2, with D perhaps assigned TRBD1 or TRBD2 (6 bases each). CDR1 SGHRS and CDR2 YFSETQ come from the germline V gene. This CDR3 region has 16 residues. Trimming shortened V by 4 bases and J by 7 bases, and 20 bases separated the two germline ends. The DNA of the CDR3 is TGCGCCAGCAGCCGACCGCGGGACATGGGCATCGGGGAGCTGTTTTTT. Its translation: CASSRPRDMGIGELFF.

This clonotype occurred many times. The gene calls are TRBV5-5 and TRBJ1-5; no clear D. The ends were cut back, 4 bases at V and 4 bases at J, with 9 bases in the middle. Germline values: CDR1 SGHKS, CDR2 YYEKEE (reference sequence). The CDR3 length is 13 residues. CDR3: CASSVRGNQPQHF. CDR3 nucleotide sequence: TGTGCCAGCAGCGTGAGAGGGAATCAGCCCCAGCATTTT.

This clonotype was observed many times. V gene TRBV4-2 combines with J gene TRBJ2-4; 7 bases agree with TRBD1. Germline lookup yields CDR1 LGHNA and CDR2 YNFKEQ. V was pared by 0 bases and J by 0 bases, with 2 bases of the junction left unmatched. CDR3 length: 16 residues. CDR3 sequence reads: CASSQEQGQAKNIQYF. The CDR3 coding sequence is TGTGCCAGCAGCCAAGAACAGGGGCAAGCCAAAAACATTCAGTACTTC.

This clonotype was found many times. The chain uses TRBV18 and TRBJ2-2; D gene ambiguous. Trimming stripped 0 bases from V and 6 bases from J, with 5 bases between. The CDR3 runs to 13 residues. Germline V gene data show CDR1 as KGHSH and CDR2 as LQKENI. The CDR3 region has the DNA TGTGCCAGCTCACCACCCATGGCCGGGGAGCTGTTTTTT. Translated: CASSPPMAGELFF.

Many counts were recorded for this clonotype. The V call is TRBV5-1, the J call TRBJ1-1; no clear D. Trimming removed 1 base from V and 4 bases from J, with 8 bases in between. CDR3 length: 13 residues. Germline-derived CDR1 and CDR2 are SGHRS and YFSETQ. CDR3 loop: CASSLLASTEAFF. The CDR3, as DNA: TGCGCCAGCAGCTTGTTGGCCAGCACTGAAGCTTTCTTT.

This clonotype has only a few counts. The V gene is TRBV27, the J gene TRBJ2-1; 7 positions agree with TRBD2. From germline, CDR1 is MNHEY and CDR2 SMNVEV (reference sequence). The CDR3 runs 16 residues. After removal of 7 bases from V and 1 base from J, the junction contained 10 bases not matched to a gene. This CDR3 is CASIIRAGVSYNEQFF. In nucleotides, the CDR3 is TGTGCCAGCATCATCCGGGCGGGAGTGTCCTACAATGAGCAGTTCTTC.

At least ten counts were recorded for this clonotype. The rearrangement joins TRBV15 to TRBJ2-1, with D unresolved. The germline V gene has CDR1 LNHNV and CDR2 YYDKDF (reference sequence). This CDR3 region has 14 residues. The V and J ends lost 3 bases and 3 bases respectively, with 9 bases between them. In DNA form, the CDR3 reads TGTGCCACCAGCAGTTCTTACAGCTACAATGAGCAGTTCTTC. This gives the protein CATSSSYSYNEQFF.

This clonotype was found many times. The chain is built from TRBV5-1 and TRBJ1-1; D possibly corresponds to TRBD1 (6 bases). This CDR3 comprises 13 residues. Germline CDR1 and CDR2: SGHRS and YFSETQ. V lost 5 bases, J lost 3 bases, and 11 bases lay in between. CDR3 sequence: CASSRQADTEAFF. DNA of the CDR3: TGCGCCAGCAGTAGACAGGCGGACACTGAAGCTTTCTTT.

This clonotype was detected many times. This chain links TRBV21-1 with TRBJ1-2; TRBD1, as called in the table, went unchecked against the DNA. TRBV21-1 is a documented pseudogene. This CDR3 is 15 amino acids long. The CDR3 reads CASSAYRDDRNGYTF. CDR3 bases: TGTGCCAGCAGCGCCTATAGGGACGACAGAAATGGCTACACCTTC.

The table lists this clonotype with a few counts. This rearrangement joins TRBV20-1 to TRBJ2-5; the match to TRBD2 covers 10 bases. The junction had 15 bases not matched to a gene; V was cut back by 0 bases and J by 8 bases. The CDR3 is made up of 17 amino acids. Germline loops: CDR1 DFQATT, CDR2 SNEGSKA (reference sequence). The CDR3 region is CSARDYRLAGVGFTQYF. CDR3 in DNA: TGCAGTGCTAGAGATTATCGGCTAGCGGGAGTGGGGTTTACCCAGTACTTC.

V gene TRBV24-1 combines with J gene TRBJ2-3; D is unresolved. The V end was cut by 9 bases, the J end by 0 bases, with 12 bases between. The CDR3 loop spans 14 amino acids. Germline V gives CDR1 KGHDR, CDR2 SFDVKD. In DNA, the CDR3 is TGTGCCACCCTTGGGTCTACTAGCACAGATACGCAGTATTTT. Translated, it gives CATLGSTSTDTQYF.

The chain's CDR3 is CASSSSGRRRAYEQYF. DNA for the CDR3: TGTGCCAGCAGCTCCTCCGGCAGGCGGCGGGCCTACGAGCAGTACTTC. The V and J genes are TRBV11-2 and TRBJ2-7; weak D call: TRBD2 (5 bases). This CDR3 contains 16 residues. V was trimmed by 4 bases and J by 2 bases, leaving 18 bases between them. The V gene's germline CDR1 is SGHAT and CDR2 FQNNGV.

This clonotype showed up many times. The rearrangement uses TRBV11-2 and TRBJ2-6; 10 bases agree with TRBD1. Germline lookup yields CDR1 SGHAT and CDR2 FQNNGV. The V segment lost 5 bases and the J segment 4 bases; nucleotides outside the gene matches: 5. The CDR3 is 16 amino acids. The CDR3 region is CASSPGQGLGANVLTF. In nucleotides, the CDR3 is TGTGCCAGCAGCCCGGGACAGGGGTTGGGGGCCAACGTCCTGACTTTC. Full variable domain (rest looked up from reference TRBV11-2 and TRBJ2-6): EAGVAQSPRYKIIEKRQSVAFWCNPISGHATLYWYQQILGQGPKLLIQFQNNGVVDDSQLPKDRFSAERLKGVDSTLKIQPAKLEDSAVYLCASSPGQGLGANVLTFGAGSRLTVL.

The sample holds many counts of this clonotype. This sequence joins TRBV24-1 and TRBJ2-1, with 9 bases aligning to TRBD2. From germline, CDR1 is KGHDR and CDR2 SFDVKD. The CDR3 is made up of 16 amino acids. Unmatched junction bases numbered 8, after V lost 2 bases and J lost 7 bases. CDR3 amino acids: CATSDSGGRARNEQFF. The CDR3 coding sequence is TGTGCCACCAGTGATTCTGGCGGGAGGGCCCGAAATGAGCAGTTCTTC.

This clonotype was seen repeatedly, ten times or more. The chain recombines TRBV5-1 with TRBJ2-2, with TRBD1 matching over 7 bases. This CDR3 has 17 amino acids. The ends lost 4 bases at V and 6 bases at J; junction bases unmatched: 15. Germline lookup yields CDR1 SGHRS and CDR2 YFSETQ. Here the CDR3 DNA reads TGCGCCAGCAGCCAAGTCAAGACAGGGAAACCCTCCGGGGAGCTGTTTTTT. Protein product: CASSQVKTGKPSGELFF.